Listed below are T cell receptor beta chains from one sample, sequenced in a study of shared clonotypes between healthy human individuals. Data came from immunoSEQ multiplex PCR; TCRdb stores just in-frame clones and leaves some out. Of about 2.2 million clones listed, about 94% were seen once; the top ten hold approximately 1.6%. The sample taken for sequencing was naive CD8+ T cells from PBMCs. These receptors all stem from a man between 18 and 29 years old in good health. Some clones in this sample may be carry-over from other donors' samples. Both conserved end residues are part of each CDR3. The size entry is marked missing in some rows and otherwise reads once, few, many or a size class.

CDR3,V,size
CASSVIASYEQYF,TRBV9,NA
CASSVVGTDTQYF,TRBV9,NA
CATRDLLREGQFF,TRBV2,NA
CASRRGAAYEQYF,TRBV19,NA
CASSFYGGISYNEQFF,TRBV28,once
CSVEDRGNQETQYF,TRBV29-1,NA
CASRWGLQAFF,TRBV5-1,NA
CASSFRQGHYGYTF,TRBV28,NA
CASSMAGDRVTHGEKLFF,TRBV19,NA
CASSSTYSNQPQHF,TRBV27,once
CASSLYTGSQPQHF,TRBV5-5,NA
CASFGTMSGYTF,TRBV7-8,NA
CASRPPGSDEKLFF,TRBV6-5,NA
CASSLMANTDYGYTF,TRBV27,once
CASSLDSLGERFF,TRBV5-6,NA
CASSLGQGMNNEQFF,TRBV7-2,NA
CASSFWGDGQGSMAFF,TRBV28,NA
CASSQDVPSGRSTGELFF,TRBV4-1,once
CASSGTGRGNTEAFF,TRBV11-2,few
CASSFLRWRDTGELFF,TRBV28,NA
CASRGRSSYEQYF,TRBV6-5,NA
CAVKGGDLNYGYTF,TRBV15,NA
CASSHSGSGTDTQYF,TRBV7-3,NA
CASSPGTAGYGYTF,TRBV6-5,NA
CASSLSVLGSTNTEAFF,TRBV5-1,NA
CSARTSAIPPYEQYF,TRBV29-1,NA
CASSAGGPADIQYF,TRBV6-1,NA
CASSLVQGGLTDTQYF,TRBV7-9,NA
CASSRPWASGHNEQFF,TRBV6-6,NA
CASSYLRGAEAFF,TRBV6-1,NA
CASSLGQGAYEQYF,TRBV5-1,NA
CASSLWWRGGYEQYF,TRBV27,NA
CASSIVPGIQGEAFF,TRBV19,NA
CASSLSQGMNTEAFF,TRBV7-9,NA
CSVSGASYNEQFF,TRBV29-1,NA
CASSLAPGSEAFF,TRBV7-9,NA
CASSGGSSLGNTIYF,TRBV5-1,NA
CASSLQMTGQGAASSTDTQYF,TRBV7-3,NA
CASSPGYGYTF,TRBV5-5,NA
CASTPFRGAYEQYF,TRBV27,NA
CASSLALAGGVEYEQFF,TRBV7-8,NA
CASREAGTDTQYF,TRBV18,NA
CASSELGTGGSYEQYF,TRBV6-1,NA
CASSFRQGIQETQYF,TRBV7-9,NA
CATSRDTGWNSPLHF,TRBV15,NA
CASSPLEREGDEQFF,TRBV11-1,NA
CASSSHLHGPSEFF,TRBV11-2,NA
CASSQQGATEAFF,TRBV5-1,NA
CASSDRLVPHNEQFF,TRBV19,NA
CASSQDRQGGHGTEAFF,TRBV4-3,NA
CASSLWEGRSYGYTF,TRBV7-8,NA
CAWSPGIQGQETQYF,TRBV30,NA
CASSPVLVSGSWDNEQFF,TRBV18,NA
CASSPRARGGTEAFF,TRBV7-2,once
CASSYGRTYNYGYTF,TRBV6-5,NA
CASSPLGEGSHYGYTF,TRBV28,NA
CASSPHRGWETQYF,TRBV11-2,NA
CASSDPSGSTPQHF,TRBV6-4,NA
CASKSWDRGGEKLFF,TRBV27,NA